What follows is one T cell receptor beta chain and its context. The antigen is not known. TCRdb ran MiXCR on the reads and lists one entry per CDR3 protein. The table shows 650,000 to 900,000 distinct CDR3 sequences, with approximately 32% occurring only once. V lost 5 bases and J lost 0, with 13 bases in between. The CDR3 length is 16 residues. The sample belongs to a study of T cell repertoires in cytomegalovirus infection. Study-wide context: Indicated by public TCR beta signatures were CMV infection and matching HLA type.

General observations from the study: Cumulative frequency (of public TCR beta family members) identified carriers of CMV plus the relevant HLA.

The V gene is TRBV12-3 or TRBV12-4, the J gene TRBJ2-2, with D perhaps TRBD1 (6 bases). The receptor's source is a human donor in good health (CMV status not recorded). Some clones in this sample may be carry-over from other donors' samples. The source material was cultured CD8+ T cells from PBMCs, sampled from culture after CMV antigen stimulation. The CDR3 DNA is TGTGCCAGCAGTACCCAGGACAGTGCGAACACCGGGGAGCTGTTTTTT. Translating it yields CASSTQDSANTGELFF.